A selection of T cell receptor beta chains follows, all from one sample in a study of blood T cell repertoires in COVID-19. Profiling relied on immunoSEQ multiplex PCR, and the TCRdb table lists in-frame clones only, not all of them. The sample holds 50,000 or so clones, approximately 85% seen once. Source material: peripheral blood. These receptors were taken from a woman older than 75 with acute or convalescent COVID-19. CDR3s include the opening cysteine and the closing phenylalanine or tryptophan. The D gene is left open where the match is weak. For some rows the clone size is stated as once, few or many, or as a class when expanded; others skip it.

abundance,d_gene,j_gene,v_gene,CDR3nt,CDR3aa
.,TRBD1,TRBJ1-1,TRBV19,TGTGCCAGTAGTAAAGCCGGGACAGAGAACACTGAAGCTTTCTTT,CASSKAGTENTEAFF
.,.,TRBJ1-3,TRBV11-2,TGTGCCAGCAGCTTATCAATCTCTGGAAACACCATATATTTT,CASSLSISGNTIYF
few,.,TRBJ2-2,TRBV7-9,TGTGCCAGCAGCTCCAACCCTAAACGGGGATGGAATGACGGGGAGCTGTTTTTT,CASSSNPKRGWNDGELFF
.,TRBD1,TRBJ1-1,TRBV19,TGTGCCATAAGACAGACAGGGGGCACTGAAGCTTTCTTT,CAIRQTGGTEAFF
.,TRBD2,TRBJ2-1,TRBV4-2,TGTGCCAGCAGCCAAGATCTAGCGGGAGGGCCCTCCTACAATGAGCAGTTCTTC,CASSQDLAGGPSYNEQFF
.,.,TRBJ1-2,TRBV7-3,TGTGCCAGCAGCTTAAATCAGGGGACGCATGGCTACACCTTC,CASSLNQGTHGYTF
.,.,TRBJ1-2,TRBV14,TGTGCCAGCAGCCACACAGCCTCGATCTATGGCTACACCTTC,CASSHTASIYGYTF
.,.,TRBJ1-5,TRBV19,TGTGCCAGTAGTATGGGGAGGGAGGGTGGTCTCAATCAGCCCCAGCATTTT,CASSMGREGGLNQPQHF
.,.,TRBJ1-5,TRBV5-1,TGCGCCAGCAGCTTGGGGGGGCCGAGCAATCAGCCCCAGCATTTT,CASSLGGPSNQPQHF
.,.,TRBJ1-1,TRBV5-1,TGCGCCAGCACGAAGGACAGATTGAACACTGAAGCTTTCTTT,CASTKDRLNTEAFF
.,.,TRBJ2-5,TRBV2,TGTGCCAGCAAGCCCTGGACACAAGAGACCCAGTACTTC,CASKPWTQETQYF
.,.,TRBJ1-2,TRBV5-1,TGCGCCAGCAGGATAGCAGCGGGCACCGACTATGGCTACACCTTC,CASRIAAGTDYGYTF
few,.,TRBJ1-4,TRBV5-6,TGTGCCAGCAGCCCCTCGGGGGGCTTGGTGGAAAAACTGTTTTTT,CASSPSGGLVEKLFF
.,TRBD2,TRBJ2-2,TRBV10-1,TGCGCCAGCAGTGAGAGGACTAGCGGCACCGGGGAGCTGTTTTTT,CASSERTSGTGELFF
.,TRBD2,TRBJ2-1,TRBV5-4,TGTGCCAGCACCTCCCCTAGCGGGTACAACAATGAGCAGTTCTTC,CASTSPSGYNNEQFF
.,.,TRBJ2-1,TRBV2,TGTGCCAGCAGTGAGGGGGGTGCGCAGTTCTTC,CASSEGGAQFF
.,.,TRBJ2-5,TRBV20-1,TGCAGTGCTAGTGCCCCGGTTGTATCGCTTCACGGGGTAGAGACCCAGTACTTC,CSASAPVVSLHGVETQYF
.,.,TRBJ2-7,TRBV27,TGTGCCAGCAGTTCCCGGGGGTCCTACGAGCAGTACTTC,CASSSRGSYEQYF
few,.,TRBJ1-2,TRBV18,TGTGCCAGCTCACTCCTAGGATATGGTAGTGGCTACACCTTC,CASSLLGYGSGYTF
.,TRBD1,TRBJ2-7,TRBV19,TGTGCCAGTAGTATGATCGGGACAGGGGCCTACGAGCAGTACTTC,CASSMIGTGAYEQYF
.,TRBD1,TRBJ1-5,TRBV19,TGTGCCAGTAGTATGGGACAGGGACTCTCCCAGCCCCAGCATTTT,CASSMGQGLSQPQHF
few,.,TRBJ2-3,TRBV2,TGTGCCAGCAAGCCTAGCGTAAGCACAGATACGCAGTATTTT,CASKPSVSTDTQYF
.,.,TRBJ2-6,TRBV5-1,TGCGCCAGCAGCTTGCGTCAGGGGATGTCTGGGGCCAACGTCCTGACTTTC,CASSLRQGMSGANVLTF
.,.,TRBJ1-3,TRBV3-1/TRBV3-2,TGTGCCAGCAGCCACCCCACATACCTGACAGGTCGGAACACCATATATTTT,CASSHPTYLTGRNTIYF
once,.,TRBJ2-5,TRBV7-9,TGTGCCAGCAGCCGCCGGTTAAGCTCAAAAGAGACCCAGTACTTC,CASSRRLSSKETQYF
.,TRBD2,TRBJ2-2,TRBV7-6,TGTGCCAGCAGCGTTTCGGGGGGGCGCAACACCGGGGAGCTGTTTTTT,CASSVSGGRNTGELFF
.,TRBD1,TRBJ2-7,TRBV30,TGTGCCTGGAGTGGGACAGGGGTGGACGAGCAGTACTTC,CAWSGTGVDEQYF
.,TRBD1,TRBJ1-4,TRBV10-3,TGTGCCATCAGGGGACAGGTTAATGAAAAACTGTTTTTT,CAIRGQVNEKLFF